A single TCR beta chain is shown here with its context. The sample belongs to a study of blood T cell repertoires in COVID-19. About the research overall: From the United States, Italy and Spain came samples of acute and convalescent COVID-19. Sample material is recorded as cDNA or gDNA derived from T cells, B-cell-depleted T cells, or PBMCs.

Germline V gene lookup returns CDR1 SGHRS and CDR2 YFSETQ. V trimming: 4 bases; J trimming: 1 base; junction bases outside the gene matches: 5. This CDR3 contains 15 residues. In Seattle, patients joined the study during active infection and were tracked longitudinally. Original processing notes: Amplification of reference gene primers was used by the study to estimate nucleated cell counts. Assay used: immunoSEQ multiplex PCR; TCRdb lists only in-frame clones, some missing. V and J calls and clone size are those listed in that table; D and trimming were worked out from the DNA. The table includes some 360,000 clones, approximately 89% detected once.

The chain couples TRBV5-1 to TRBJ2-3; 8 bases map to TRBD1. Material for sequencing was peripheral blood. The clonotype was recovered from a woman aged 60 to 75 with COVID-19, enrolled during active disease. The CDR3 loop is CASSEQGGGTDTQYF. CDR3 coding DNA: TGCGCCAGCAGCGAACAGGGGGGAGGCACAGATACGCAGTATTTT. Using reference TRBV5-1 and TRBJ2-3 for the parts outside the CDR3, the full variable domain is KAGVTQTPRYLIKTRGQQVTLSCSPISGHRSVSWYQQTPGQGLQFLFEYFSETQRNKGNFPGRFSGRQFSNSRSEMNVSTLELGDSALYLCASSEQGGGTDTQYFGPGTRLTVL.